These 3 T cell receptor beta chains originate from one sample sequenced in a study of breast tumors, draining lymph nodes, adjacent tissues. Breast cancer patients provided tissue from their axillary draining lymph nodes. TCRdb recomputed calls from the multiplex PCR reads with MiXCR, one row per CDR3 protein. The sample records about 140,000 distinct CDR3 sequences, about 31% being singletons. Sequencing was performed on axillary lymph node tissue. The receptors shown here come from a female donor with breast cancer. Some clones in this sample may be carry-over from other donors' samples.

This clonotype was counted ten times or more. The CDR3 DNA reads as TGTGCCAGCAGCCCTGCGGGGGGCGTGTTTCATGAGCAGTTCTTC. Amino acids: CASSPAGGVFHEQFF. This sequence joins TRBV7-9 and TRBJ2-1; 8 bases map to TRBD2. The CDR3 sequence is 15 residues long. Trimming cost V 5 bases and J 8 bases; bases outside gene matches: 11. Germline V gene sequence: CDR1 SEHNR, CDR2 FQNEAQ (reference sequence). Based on the CDR3 plus reference TRBV7-9 and TRBJ2-1, the full variable domain is DTGVSQNPRHKITKRGQNVTFRCDPISEHNRLYWYRQTLGQGPEFLTYFQNEAQLEKSRLLSDRFSAERPKGSFSTLEIQRTEQGDSAMYLCASSPAGGVFHEQFFGPGTRLTVL.

CDR3 amino acids: CASSQEGSRPQHF. CDR3 sequence (DNA): TGCGCCAGCAGCCAAGAGGGAAGTCGGCCTCAGCATTTT. The chain recombines TRBV4-1 with TRBJ1-5; no clear D. V was clipped by 0 bases and J by 13 bases, with 13 bases between them. Germline V gene sequence: CDR1 MGHRA, CDR2 YSYEKL. The CDR3 totals 13 residues.

This clonotype was detected many times. This chain connects TRBV11-2 to TRBJ2-7; D ambiguous. This CDR3 is built from 12 residues. V shed 5 bases and J shed 3 bases, with 8 bases lying between them. Germline CDR1 and CDR2: SGHAT and FQNNGV. The CDR3 is CASSPYDYEQYF. The DNA of the CDR3 is TGTGCCAGCAGCCCGTACGACTACGAGCAGTACTTC.